This note documents a single TCR beta chain sequence. This sample is part of a study of cytomegalovirus exposure and HLA in healthy donors. PCR involved 60 Vbeta and 13 Jbeta primers. Measured with immunoSEQ multiplex PCR; TCRdb has only the in-frame clones, and not every one. The data show 150,000 to 200,000 clones, roughly four fifths seen once. Germline lookup yields CDR1 LNHDA and CDR2 SQIVND (reference sequence). This CDR3 comprises 13 residues. Germline trimming cut 7 bases from V and 4 bases from J; bases unmatched to any gene: 3. The V call is TRBV19, the J call TRBJ1-4; TRBD1 agrees at 7 bases. The specimen was PBMCs. The clonotype comes from a man aged 45-65 years in good health and CMV-seropositive. The CDR3 sequence is CASTTGSNEKLFF. The CDR3 DNA reads as TGTGCCAGTACGACAGGGAGTAATGAAAAACTGTTTTTT.